These T cell receptor beta chains were read from a single sample in a study of identical twins. TCRdb reprocessed the 5' RACE reads via MiXCR and lists one record per CDR3 protein. The sample consists of 450,000 or so distinct CDR3 sequences, approximately 14% of them appearing once. This sample was also put to use in a study of yellow fever vaccine responses in identical twins.

Sequences were obtained from CD4+ T cells sorted from blood. The source of these receptors is a woman under 30 in good health. CDR3s include the opening cysteine and the closing phenylalanine or tryptophan. D genes are given only for firm matches. For some rows the clone size is stated as once, few or many, or as a class when expanded; others skip it.

>few|TRBD1|TRBV10-3|TRBJ2-1
CAISGGTGAYNEQFF
TGTGCCATCAGTGGTGGGACAGGGGCCTACAATGAGCAGTTCTTC
>many|NA|TRBV25-1|TRBJ2-3
CASSGQSTDTQYF
TGTGCCAGCAGTGGACAGAGCACAGATACGCAGTATTTT
>few|NA|TRBV24-1|TRBJ2-2
CATGGIGGELFF
TGTGCCACCGGGGGTATCGGCGGGGAGCTGTTTTTT
>few|TRBD1|TRBV18|TRBJ1-1
CASSPTRQGASTEAFF
TGTGCCAGCTCACCAACCAGACAGGGGGCGAGCACTGAAGCTTTCTTT
>few|TRBD2|TRBV7-3|TRBJ2-1
CASTVSAGAYNEQFF
TGTGCCAGCACCGTTTCGGCGGGGGCCTACAATGAGCAGTTCTTC
>many|NA|TRBV5-1|TRBJ2-4
CASSLYGKDIQYF
TGCGCCAGCAGCTTGTACGGGAAGGACATTCAGTACTTC
>many|TRBD1|TRBV2|TRBJ1-5
CASSGQGGQPQHF
TGCGCCAGCAGCGGACAGGGGGGTCAGCCCCAGCATTTT
>few|TRBD2|TRBV7-6|TRBJ2-3
CASSLAPSSGRAWGSSDTQYF
TGTGCCAGCAGCTTAGCCCCCTCTAGCGGGAGGGCCTGGGGGTCGTCAGATACGCAGTATTTT
>many|NA|TRBV12-3/TRBV12-4|TRBJ2-5
CASSSRDGEETQYF
TGTGCCAGCAGTTCCCGGGACGGAGAAGAGACCCAGTACTTC
>NA|NA|TRBV7-3|TRBJ1-1
CASSPNPGLQAFF
TGTGCCAGCAGTCCTAACCCGGGACTCCAAGCTTTCTTT
>many|NA|TRBV20-1|TRBJ2-3
CSARDRRGLADTQYF
TGCAGTGCTAGAGACAGGAGGGGGCTAGCAGATACGCAGTATTTT